This TCR beta chain was identified during a study of blood T cell repertoires in COVID-19. Study overall: Acute and convalescent COVID-19 samples came from the United States, Italy and Spain. In each case, the material was cDNA or gDNA derived from T cells, B-cell-depleted T cells, or PBMCs.

Original data processing: Estimation of nucleated cell counts was performed using reference gene primer amplification. TCRdb keeps only in-frame clones here, not all; method: immunoSEQ multiplex PCR. V and J calls and clone size follow that table, whereas D and trimming were derived from the DNA. Of 55,000 to 75,000 clones listed, 60% to 75% are singletons. Sample: peripheral blood. This sequence originates from a woman aged 70-85 years with acute or convalescent COVID-19.

The CDR3 DNA reads as TGTGCCAGCAGTTCCAGGGAGGCTTTTAGCACAGATACGCAGTATTTT. Protein: CASSSREAFSTDTQYF. V and J are TRBV28 and TRBJ2-3; D possibly corresponds to TRBD2 (6 bases). The CDR3 has 16 residues. Germline V gene lookup returns CDR1 MDHEN and CDR2 SYDVKM. The V and J ends lost 4 bases and 0 bases respectively, with 14 bases between them.